The clone carrying this T cell receptor (beta chain) was counted a few times. What it binds is unknown. Generated by immunoSEQ multiplex PCR, the TCRdb table keeps only in-frame clones and is missing some. Altogether about 31,000 clones are present, 55% to 75% being singletons, with the ten largest covering around 27%. This sample stems from a study of vaccination effects on CD4 cells after COVID-19. Under the ViraFEST assay, PBMC were stimulated with viral peptide pools so that antigen-specific CD4+ T cells expanded. Sequencing was performed afterwards. After roughly 9 days in culture, the CD4+ T cells were isolated. This CDR3 comprises 14 residues. The germline V gene has CDR1 LNHNV and CDR2 YYDKDF (reference sequence). Trimming removed 0 bases at V and 8 bases at J, with 13 bases between.

The material was CD4+ T cells from PBMCs cultured with HCoV-229E spike peptides, obtained before COVID-19 vaccination. The chain links TRBV15 to TRBJ1-1; D unclear. The TCR was taken from a human donor who received a COVID-19 vaccine. The CDR3 DNA reads TGTGCCACCAGCAGAGACTGGCGTTCCCAAGAAGCTTTCTTT. It specifies CATSRDWRSQEAFF.